One sample yielded the 5 T cell receptor beta chains listed below, sequenced in a study of spatial heterogeneity in lung cancer. Their specific antigens are unknown. Time point given: sample taken at primary tumor resection. From the 5' RACE reads, TCRdb called clonotypes with MiXCR, one entry per CDR3 protein. The sample has a few thousand distinct CDR3 sequences; about 6.6% are singletons. Whole-study findings and limits: Expanded alpha and beta TCR counts within tumors tracked tumor mutation counts.

Sequences were derived from lung tumor tissue, sampled at surgery. All receptors come from a female donor with early-stage non-small cell lung cancer.

This clonotype was seen a handful of times. The chain couples TRBV2 to TRBJ2-5, with D possibly being TRBD1 (5 bases). V was clipped by 2 bases and J by 2 bases, with 9 bases between them. CDR3 length: 14 amino acids. Looked up from germline, CDR1 is SNHLY and CDR2 is FYNNEI. The CDR3 loop is CASSERQLQETQYF. The CDR3 DNA follows: TGTGCCAGCAGTGAAAGACAGCTTCAAGAGACCCAGTACTTC.

By sample share, this clonotype is medium-sized. V gene TRBV20-1 combines with J gene TRBJ2-3; 8 nucleotides line up with TRBD2. Germline lookup yields CDR1 DFQATT and CDR2 SNEGSKA (reference sequence). CDR3 length: 15 amino acids. The V and J ends lost 2 bases and 0 bases, in that order; junction bases with no gene match: 4. CDR3 loop: CSARIPSGSTDTQYF. The CDR3 DNA follows: TGCAGTGCTAGAATCCCTAGCGGGAGCACAGATACGCAGTATTTT.

This clonotype ranks as medium-sized. The chain links TRBV12-3 or TRBV12-4 to TRBJ1-6; the match to TRBD1 covers 8 bases. This CDR3 contains 14 residues. The ends lost 5 bases at V and 9 bases at J; junction bases unmatched: 6. The CDR3 region is CASSPTGGGSPLHF. CDR3 coding DNA: TGTGCCAGCAGTCCCACAGGGGGAGGTTCACCCCTCCACTTT.

This clonotype is labeled medium-sized. The chain links TRBV7-6 to TRBJ2-4, with 8 bases aligning to TRBD2. The trim removed 5 bases at V and 8 bases at J, leaving 11 bases unmatched. Germline loops: CDR1 SGHVS, CDR2 FNYEAQ. The CDR3 is 15 amino acids. Here the CDR3 reads CASSPGTRGLDIQYF. The CDR3 region has the DNA TGTGCCAGCAGCCCGGGGACTAGGGGGTTGGACATTCAGTACTTC.

The genes are TRBV6-2 or TRBV6-3 and TRBJ2-5; D is uncertain. Germline V gives CDR1 MNHEY, CDR2 SVGEGT. This CDR3 region has 14 residues. V was cut by 0 bases and J by 7 bases, with 12 bases left in between. Here the CDR3 reads CASSYSTVPGTQYF. In DNA form, the CDR3 reads TGTGCCAGCAGTTACTCGACTGTACCCGGGACCCAGTACTTC.